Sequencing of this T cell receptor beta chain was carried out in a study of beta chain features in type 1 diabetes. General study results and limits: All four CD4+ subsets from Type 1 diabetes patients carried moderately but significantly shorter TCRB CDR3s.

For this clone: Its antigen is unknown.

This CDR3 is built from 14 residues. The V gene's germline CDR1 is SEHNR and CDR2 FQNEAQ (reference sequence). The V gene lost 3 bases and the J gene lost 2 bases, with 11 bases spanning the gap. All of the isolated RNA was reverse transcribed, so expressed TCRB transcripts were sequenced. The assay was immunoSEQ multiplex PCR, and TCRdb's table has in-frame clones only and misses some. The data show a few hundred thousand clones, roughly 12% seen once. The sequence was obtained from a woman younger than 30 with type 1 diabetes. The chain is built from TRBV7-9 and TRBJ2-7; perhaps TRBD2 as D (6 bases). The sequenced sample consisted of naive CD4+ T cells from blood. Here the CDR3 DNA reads TGTGCCAGCAGCTTCCAGGGCGGGACCTACGAGCAGTACTTC. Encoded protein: CASSFQGGTYEQYF.